Listed here is a single T cell receptor (beta chain). V lost 6 bases and J lost 2; bases outside the gene matches: 10. Germline lookup yields CDR1 PRHDT and CDR2 FYEKMQ (reference sequence). This CDR3 region has 15 residues. These data come from a study of blood T cell repertoires in COVID-19. Study details: Acute and convalescent COVID-19 specimens originated in the United States, Italy and Spain. PBMCs, B-cell-depleted T cells, or T cells were the source of the cDNA or gDNA that made up the material.

In the original processing: From reference gene primer amplification, estimates of nucleated cell counts were derived. Only in-frame clones appear in the TCRdb table, and some are missing; sequencing was by immunoSEQ multiplex PCR. V, J and clone size are those of that table, while D and trimming were read from the DNA. The sample shows roughly 150,000 clones, 75% to 90% of them seen only once. The source is a man aged 55 to 70 with acute or convalescent COVID-19. V and J are TRBV13 and TRBJ2-7; 7 positions match TRBD1. The sequenced material came from peripheral blood. The CDR3 nucleotides are TGTGCCAGCAGAACAACAGGGGCCCTAACCTACGAGCAGTACTTC. Translating gives CASRTTGALTYEQYF.